This is a list of T cell receptor beta chains from one sample in a study of Tregs in tolerant kidney transplant recipients. The method was immunoSEQ multiplex PCR; TCRdb's version includes in-frame clones alone and lacks a portion of them. The profile shows 100,000 to 130,000 clones, around 89% of them singletons. The specimen comprised CD4+ T cells from blood, sampled before the transplant. These receptors were collected from a human donor who received a combined kidney and bone marrow transplant. The CDR3 runs from the conserved cysteine through the conserved F or W. A D gene is named only where the DNA matches it firmly. Only some rows state a clone size, as once, few, many or a class for expanded clones.

j_gene	abundance	len	v_gene	d_gene	CDR3aa	CDR3nt
TRBJ2-1	-	14	TRBV5-1	-	CASSPGIAGNEQFF	TGCGCCAGCAGCCCCGGGATAGCCGGCAATGAGCAGTTCTTC
TRBJ1-2	-	13	TRBV6-9	TRBD1	CASSYQGQGSYTF	TGTGCCAGCAGTTACCAAGGACAGGGGAGCTACACCTTC
TRBJ1-3	-	15	TRBV7-2	-	CASSPEPSSGNTIYF	TGTGCCAGCAGCCCCGAACCGAGCTCTGGAAACACCATATATTTT
TRBJ1-4	-	17	TRBV5-1	-	CASSPGVLTVGNEKLFF	TGCGCCAGCAGCCCCGGGGTTCTCACGGTTGGTAATGAAAAACTGTTTTTT
TRBJ1-2	-	16	TRBV5-4	TRBD1	CASSFFTGTGAYGYTF	TGTGCCAGCAGCTTTTTCACGGGGACAGGGGCCTATGGCTACACCTTC
TRBJ2-5	-	12	TRBV2	-	CASSEFRETQYF	TGTGCCAGCAGTGAGTTTCGGGAGACCCAGTACTTC
TRBJ1-3	-	14	TRBV2	-	CASFADEIGDTIYF	TGTGCCAGCTTCGCCGACGAAATCGGAGACACCATATATTTT
TRBJ1-2	-	12	TRBV7-2	-	CASSLAPLGYTF	TGTGCCAGCAGCTTGGCTCCCTTGGGCTACACCTTC
TRBJ2-3	-	15	TRBV15	-	CATSRDSGSYDTQYF	TGTGCCACCAGCAGAGATTCCGGGAGTTACGATACGCAGTATTTT
TRBJ2-5	-	14	TRBV5-1	TRBD2	CASSFSSGEETQYF	TGCGCCAGCAGCTTCTCTAGCGGGGAGGAGACCCAGTACTTC
TRBJ2-7	-	13	TRBV16	-	CASSQSLRGEQYF	TGTGCCAGCAGCCAGTCCCTCCGCGGCGAGCAGTACTTC
TRBJ1-1	-	15	TRBV25-1	TRBD1	CASSGYRGVDTEAFF	TGTGCCAGCAGTGGATACAGGGGGGTGGACACTGAAGCTTTCTTT
TRBJ2-1	-	12	TRBV5-1	-	CASSLAVNEQFF	TGCGCCAGCAGCTTGGCCGTCAATGAGCAGTTCTTC
TRBJ1-2	-	14	TRBV28	TRBD1	CASSSTGPNYGYTF	TGTGCCAGCAGCTCGACAGGGCCTAACTATGGCTACACCTTC
TRBJ2-7	-	15	TRBV5-1	-	CASRPGHSSSYEQYF	TGCGCCAGCAGGCCCGGACACTCAAGCTCCTACGAGCAGTACTTC
TRBJ2-5	-	13	TRBV19	-	CASSIGGQETQYF	TGTGCCAGTAGTATCGGAGGGCAAGAGACCCAGTACTTC
TRBJ1-2	once	14	TRBV9	TRBD1	CASSAGTGVYGYTF	TGTGCCAGCAGCGCGGGTACAGGGGTCTATGGCTACACCTTC
TRBJ2-7	once	15	TRBV6-5	-	CASSYYGRAYGEQYF	TGTGCCAGCAGTTACTACGGCAGGGCGTACGGCGAGCAGTACTTC
TRBJ2-3	-	15	TRBV6-1	TRBD1	CASRALTGGADTQYF	TGTGCCAGCAGGGCCCTGACAGGGGGCGCAGATACGCAGTATTTT
TRBJ2-4	-	12	TRBV12-5	-	CASAGDRPIQYF	TGTGCTAGCGCAGGGGACCGACCCATTCAGTACTTC